The present T cell receptor (beta chain) was sequenced within a study of human T cells and chemical hapten exposure. Study-level points and caveats: TCRs above 1 in 1000 frequency stayed constant with DPC sensitization. Among expanded TCRs, significantly more large CDR3 similarity clusters formed than among controls.

Each CDR3 protein gets one entry after TCRdb re-called the RACE reads with MiXCR. The sample records around 74,000 distinct CDR3 sequences, around a third being singletons. The time point here: patch test 1, 2 weeks after DPC sensitization. Documented treatment: therapeutic diphenylcyclopropenone sensitization with weekly scalp DPC. As concerns this clonotype: Its antigen is unidentified.

The sequence came from a man aged 35 to 55 with alopecia areata. Some clones in this sample may be carry-over from other donors' samples. The source material was whole blood, sampled in connection with sensitization to the hapten diphenylcyclopropenone (DPC).

The CDR3 here is CAWSTTAPNEKLFF. The DNA for the CDR3 is TGTGCCTGGAGCACTACAGCGCCAAATGAAAAACTGTTTTTT. The V and J genes are TRBV30 and TRBJ1-4, with D hard to call. The CDR3 has 14 residues. The V and J ends lost 3 bases and 5 bases respectively, with 13 bases between them. CDR1 GTSNPN and CDR2 SVGIG come from the germline V gene (reference sequence).